Shown below are 27 T cell receptor beta chains from a single sample sequenced in a study of PD-L1 blockade in urothelial cancer. TCRdb's table, derived via immunoSEQ multiplex PCR, lists solely in-frame clones and lacks some. The sample carries over 100,000 clones, around 93% recorded once. Time point specified: peripheral blood 6 weeks after treatment start. This specimen was PBMCs, taken around atezolizumab (anti-PD-L1) treatment. The receptor set was obtained from a man between 60 and 70 years old with urothelial cancer.

V usage is TRBV28 and J usage is TRBJ2-1, with D perhaps matching TRBD1 (5 bases). V was pared by 5 bases and J by 8 bases, with 19 bases between. Germline V gene sequence: CDR1 MDHEN, CDR2 SYDVKM. The CDR3 extends over 15 amino acids. As DNA, the CDR3 is TGTGCCAGCAGTCCAAGGGGCAGGGTAATTGATGAGCAGTTCTTC. It translates to CASSPRGRVIDEQFF.

The rearrangement uses TRBV5-5 and TRBJ2-1, with 8 bases aligning to TRBD2. Per the germline V gene, CDR1 is SGHKS and CDR2 is YYEKEE (reference sequence). The CDR3 runs 17 residues. After removal of 0 bases from V and 0 bases from J, the junction contained 5 bases not matched to a gene. CDR3 protein: CASSLEGTRSSYNEQFF. CDR3 nucleotides: TGTGCCAGCAGCTTGGAGGGGACTAGAAGCTCCTACAATGAGCAGTTCTTC.

In its sample, this clone was seen once. This rearrangement joins TRBV28 to TRBJ2-7; TRBD1 is a possible D gene (5 bases). Trimming left V 10 bases short and J 2 bases short, with 12 bases between. The CDR3 is 12 residues long. Germline V gene sequence: CDR1 MDHEN, CDR2 SYDVKM. The CDR3: CATNRGPYEQYF. CDR3 nucleotides: TGTGCCACTAATAGGGGCCCCTACGAGCAGTACTTC.

The chain recombines TRBV6-1 with TRBJ1-3; D remains unclear. This CDR3 spans 13 amino acids. Germline V CDR1 and CDR2: MNHNS, SASEGT. The V end lost 3 bases, the J end lost 4 bases, and 7 bases lay between the germline ends. The CDR3 sequence is CASSEAPGNTIYF. The CDR3 coding sequence is TGTGCCAGCAGTGAGGCACCCGGAAACACCATATATTTT.

V usage is TRBV20-1 and J usage is TRBJ2-1; D is ambiguous. The ends were cut back, 3 bases at V and 3 bases at J, with 3 bases in the middle. The length of the CDR3 is 11 residues. The V gene's germline CDR1 is DFQATT and CDR2 SNEGSKA (reference sequence). DNA of the CDR3: TGCAGTGCTAGTCTCTACAATGAGCAGTTCTTC. Amino acid sequence: CSASLYNEQFF.

The CDR3 sequence: CAWTPGTSGPKNIQYF. Written as DNA, the CDR3 is TGTGCCTGGACGCCCGGGACTAGCGGCCCCAAAAACATTCAGTACTTC. The genes are TRBV30 and TRBJ2-4, with 11 bases that match TRBD2. CDR3 length: 16 amino acids. Germline CDR1 and CDR2: GTSNPN and SVGIG (reference sequence). V lost 4 bases and J lost 2; bases outside the gene matches: 7.

This CDR3 reads CAWSLGLAGLTNTGELFF. CDR3 in DNA: TGTGCCTGGAGTTTGGGACTAGCGGGGTTAACGAACACCGGGGAGCTGTTTTTT. The chain recombines TRBV30 with TRBJ2-2, with 13 bases that match TRBD2. The CDR3 runs to 18 residues. J lost 0 bases, V lost 2 bases, and 6 bases had no gene match. Germline CDR1 and CDR2: GTSNPN and SVGIG (reference sequence).

The chain has TRBV6-4 and TRBJ1-3; no clear D gene. Trimming cost V 4 bases and J 4 bases, with 8 bases left between them. This CDR3 region has 13 residues. The germline V gene has CDR1 MRHNA and CDR2 SNTAGT. CDR3 residues: CASSAQIGNTIYF. The CDR3 DNA sequence: TGTGCCAGCAGTGCCCAAATCGGAAACACCATATATTTT.

The V gene is TRBV7-2, the J gene TRBJ2-1; weak D call: TRBD2 (6 bases). The V end was cut by 5 bases, the J end by 3 bases, with 14 bases between. This CDR3 region has 15 residues. Germline CDR1 is SGHTA and CDR2 is FQGNSA. CDR3 region: CASSTVAAGYNEQFF. CDR3 nucleotides: TGTGCCAGCAGCACTGTAGCGGCGGGCTACAATGAGCAGTTCTTC.

A single count supports this clone. The chain joins TRBV9 to TRBJ2-2, with D perhaps TRBD2 (7 bases). The CDR3 totals 17 residues. Germline V gives CDR1 SGDLS, CDR2 YYNGEE. The V and J ends lost 2 bases and 3 bases respectively, with 17 bases between them. CDR3 nucleotides: TGTGCCAGCAGCGTGAGTTTGGGGGGGCTCGACACCGGGGAGCTGTTTTTT. Amino acids: CASSVSLGGLDTGELFF.

The V call is TRBV29-1, the J call TRBJ2-3, with 11 bases lining up with TRBD1. The CDR3 consists of 14 residues. Germline values: CDR1 SQVTM, CDR2 ANQGSEA. Germline trimming cut 4 bases from V and 3 bases from J; bases unmatched to any gene: 3. CDR3 residues: CSVGRDRGTDTQYF. The CDR3 bases are TGCAGCGTTGGGAGGGACAGGGGGACAGATACGCAGTATTTT.

On this clone itself: One end of the junction fails to match germline, which may point to a read error. The chain joins TRBV5-1 to TRBJ2-4, with D perhaps TRBD1 (6 bases). This CDR3 has 14 amino acids. The V gene's germline CDR1 is SGHRS and CDR2 YFSETQ. The CDR3 loop reads CATSPGQNKNIQYF. As DNA, the CDR3 is TGCGCCACCAGCCCAGGACAGAACAAAAACATTCAGTACTTC.

V usage is TRBV5-6 and J usage is TRBJ1-4; weak D call: TRBD1 (6 bases). The CDR3 contains 12 residues. Trimming cost V 0 bases and J 13 bases, with 10 bases left between them. CDR1 is SGHDT and CDR2 is YYEEEE in the germline V gene. The chain's CDR3 is CASSLGQGSLFF. CDR3 coding DNA: TGTGCCAGCAGCTTGGGGCAGGGGTCACTGTTTTTT.

This clone was detected only once. The chain uses TRBV7-2 and TRBJ2-7, with 9 bases identical to TRBD2. V lost 1 base to trimming and J lost 2 bases; unmatched junction nucleotides: 0. Germline lookup yields CDR1 SGHTA and CDR2 FQGNSA. CDR3 size: 14 residues. CDR3 nucleotide sequence: TGTGCCAGCAGCTTAGTAGCGGGGGCCTACGAGCAGTACTTC. It is translated as CASSLVAGAYEQYF.

This rearrangement joins TRBV2 to TRBJ2-2, with unresolved D. The CDR3 is 12 residues long. V shed 7 bases and J shed 7 bases, with 10 bases lying between them. The germline CDR1 and CDR2 sequences are SNHLY and FYNNEI. The CDR3: CASKLTVGELFF. CDR3 in DNA: TGTGCCAGCAAATTAACAGTCGGGGAGCTGTTTTTT.

The CDR3 nucleotides read TGTGCCAGCAGCCAATCCAAATCAGGGGCTCCGGTCACAGATACGCAGTATTTT. Translating it yields CASSQSKSGAPVTDTQYF. J is TRBJ2-3 and V is TRBV5-4; TRBD1 is a possible D gene (6 bases). The V and J ends lost 4 bases and 2 bases respectively, with 23 bases between them. This CDR3 is 18 amino acids long. Germline assignment: CDR1 SGHNT and CDR2 YYREEE (reference sequence).

The CDR3: CASSETGYGYTF. In DNA form, the CDR3 reads TGTGCCAGCAGTGAAACGGGCTATGGCTACACCTTC. The V gene is TRBV6-1, the J gene TRBJ1-2; D gene uncertain. Germline V gene sequence: CDR1 MNHNS, CDR2 SASEGT. V dropped 2 bases and J dropped 4 bases, with 5 bases sitting between them. The CDR3 runs to 12 residues.

V usage is TRBV2 and J usage is TRBJ2-3; 7 nucleotides match TRBD2. Germline loops: CDR1 SNHLY, CDR2 FYNNEI. V shed 4 bases, J shed 6 bases, and the junction held 13 bases outside the gene matches. This CDR3 contains 16 residues. The CDR3 sequence is CASSGRGAGLYDTQYF. CDR3 DNA: TGTGCCAGCAGTGGGCGGGGAGCGGGGTTGTACGATACGCAGTATTTT.

This clone was picked up one time. V gene TRBV7-9 combines with J gene TRBJ1-6; 7 bases are a match to TRBD1. Germline V gene data show CDR1 as SEHNR and CDR2 as FQNEAQ (reference sequence). CDR3 length: 13 amino acids. Trimming removed 4 bases from V and 6 bases from J; junction bases left unmatched: 0. CDR3: CASSWDSNSPLHF. DNA of the CDR3: TGTGCCAGCAGCTGGGACAGTAATTCACCCCTCCACTTT.

The chain combines TRBV5-4 with TRBJ2-2; TRBD2 agrees at 7 bases. The CDR3 covers 15 residues. Germline V CDR1 and CDR2: SGHNT, YYREEE (reference sequence). Unmatched junction bases numbered 7, after V lost 4 bases and J lost 4 bases. The CDR3 DNA sequence: TGTGCCAGCAGCGACAAGCGGGGACCCACCGGGGAGCTGTTTTTT. Encoded protein: CASSDKRGPTGELFF.

The chain carries TRBV7-9 and TRBJ1-3; unclear D gene. Trimming pared 8 bases from V and 0 bases from J, leaving 11 bases between. This CDR3 spans 14 amino acids. Per the germline V gene, CDR1 is SEHNR and CDR2 is FQNEAQ (reference sequence). DNA for the CDR3: TGTGCCAGCGCTCTAGGCTACTCTGGAAACACCATATATTTT. It translates to CASALGYSGNTIYF.

This sequence joins TRBV19 and TRBJ1-4; possibly TRBD1 for D (6 bases). V was pared by 7 bases and J by 2 bases, with 17 bases between. The CDR3 totals 16 residues. Germline V gene sequence: CDR1 LNHDA, CDR2 SQIVND (reference sequence). The CDR3 is CASTTGPQGTNEKLFF. The CDR3 DNA reads as TGTGCCAGTACCACGGGACCTCAGGGGACTAATGAAAAACTGTTTTTT.

The chain is built from TRBV11-2 and TRBJ2-5; 8 bases align to TRBD2. Germline trimming cut 5 bases from V and 5 bases from J; bases unmatched to any gene: 1. Germline V gene data show CDR1 as SGHAT and CDR2 as FQNNGV. The CDR3 has 12 residues. The CDR3 bases are TGTGCCAGCAGCCGCGGGGGGGAGACCCAGTACTTC. It translates to CASSRGGETQYF.

The chain has TRBV4-2 and TRBJ2-7; 9 bases are shared with TRBD2. CDR3 length: 15 residues. Germline values: CDR1 LGHNA, CDR2 YNFKEQ. V gave up 5 bases and J gave up 3 bases; unmatched junction bases: 8. This CDR3 is CASSAIAGALYEQYF. DNA of the CDR3: TGTGCCAGCAGCGCCATAGCGGGGGCCCTCTACGAGCAGTACTTC.

The chain is built from TRBV5-4 and TRBJ1-2, with a possible D match to TRBD1 (6 bases). The germline V and J ends were trimmed by 4 bases and 5 bases, with 15 bases remaining between them. Germline V gene data show CDR1 as SGHNT and CDR2 as YYREEE (reference sequence). The CDR3 sequence is 14 residues long. CDR3 residues: CASSLRGEGYGYTF. The CDR3 DNA reads TGTGCCAGCAGCCTCAGGGGTGAGGGGTATGGCTACACCTTC.

The chain uses TRBV5-4 and TRBJ2-7, with 10 bases that match TRBD2. Germline CDR1 SGHNT, CDR2 YYREEE (reference sequence). J lost 2 bases, V lost 4 bases, and 12 bases had no gene match. The CDR3 contains 17 residues. The CDR3: CASSPWLGSGRAYEQYF. CDR3 sequence (DNA): TGTGCCAGCAGCCCCTGGCTTGGGAGCGGGAGGGCCTACGAGCAGTACTTC. Full variable domain (missing parts from reference TRBV5-4 and TRBJ2-7): ETGVTQSPTHLIKTRGQQVTLRCSSQSGHNTVSWYQQALGQGPQFIFQYYREEENGRGNFPPRFSGLQFPNYSSELNVNALELDDSALYLCASSPWLGSGRAYEQYFGPGTRLTVT.

J is TRBJ2-7 and V is TRBV18, with TRBD1 identical over 7 bases. This CDR3 spans 17 amino acids. Germline CDR1 and CDR2: KGHSH and LQKENI. The V segment lost 0 bases and the J segment 1 base; nucleotides outside the gene matches: 9. Here the CDR3 DNA reads TGTGCCAGCTCACCACCGCACGAGGGGGCGAATTCCTACGAGCAGTACTTC. Amino acids: CASSPPHEGANSYEQYF.